This paragraph reports one T cell receptor beta chain. The record originates from a study of T cells after yellow fever vaccination. TCRdb redid the calling of the 5' RACE reads with MiXCR, one entry per CDR3 protein. In the table there are 300,000 to 350,000 distinct CDR3 sequences, around 4.5% of which are singletons. CDR1 is DFQATT and CDR2 is SNEGSKA in the germline V gene (reference sequence). This CDR3 region has 11 residues. Trimming took 6 bases from V and 9 from J, leaving 14 bases between them. This receptor was taken from a man aged 18 to 29 who received the YFV17D yellow fever vaccine. This chain connects TRBV20-1 to TRBJ1-1; D is possibly TRBD1 (5 bases). The specimen was PBMCs, collected 15 days after the yellow fever booster vaccination. The CDR3 protein is CSAHRQNQAFF. The CDR3 nucleotides read TGCAGTGCCCATAGACAGAACCAAGCTTTCTTT.